Only a few counts were recorded for the clone carrying this T cell receptor (beta chain). The data were taken from a study of blood T cell repertoires in COVID-19. Study in general: The samples span acute and convalescent COVID-19 from the United States, Italy and Spain. T cells, B-cell-depleted T cells, or PBMCs provided the cDNA or gDNA that served as material.

V lost 1 base and J 8 bases, leaving 11 bases between the germline ends. The CDR3 consists of 13 residues. Authors' methods: Nucleated cell counts were estimated from reference gene primer amplification. This table comes from immunoSEQ multiplex PCR, and its TCRdb copy is limited to in-frame clones, with some not included. Clonal size and the V and J genes are those of that table, whereas D and trimming came from the DNA. The sample shows a few hundred thousand clones, 84% of them seen only once. The clonotype originates from a middle-aged woman who had recovered from COVID-19. The V gene is TRBV12-3 or TRBV12-4, the J gene TRBJ1-2; D call uncertain. Sequenced: peripheral blood. CDR3 sequence: CASSLDTERGYTF. The CDR3 DNA follows: TGTGCCAGCAGTTTAGACACCGAGAGGGGCTACACCTTC.